This T cell receptor beta chain was recovered during a study of T cells in localized non-small cell lung cancer. Study-wide findings and caveats: Investigators sequenced only a single tumor region, leaving heterogeneity possible. Those with higher blood T cell density had longer overall survival. Tumor trailed uninvolved adjacent lung in T cell clonality, which peaked there. The study detected a median approximately 50 of the top 100 tumor clones in adjacent lung.

The V end lost 7 bases, the J end lost 4 bases, and 16 bases lay between the germline ends. The CDR3 length is 14 residues. From germline, CDR1 is MNHEY and CDR2 SVGAGI. A remark on this clone: Its specificity is unknown.

TCRdb's copy holds only in-frame clones and misses some; the assay was immunoSEQ multiplex PCR. This table has 55,000 to 75,000 clones, roughly nine tenths appearing once. The chain links TRBV6-5 to TRBJ2-5; D might be TRBD1 (6 bases). This specimen was peripheral blood, taken before any cancer treatment. The source of this sequence is a male donor aged 60 or over with stage III squamous cell lung carcinoma. The CDR3 loop is CASTPTGRSETQYF. The CDR3 bases are TGTGCCAGCACCCCAACAGGGCGCTCAGAGACCCAGTACTTC.